These T cell receptor beta chains were read from a single sample in a study of CD8 T cells in Susac syndrome. TCRdb used MiXCR to reprocess the immunoSEQ multiplex PCR reads, holding one entry per CDR3 protein. Altogether about 400,000 distinct CDR3 sequences are present, more than 80% being singletons, with the ten largest covering roughly 0.1%. Sequencing was carried out using CD8+ T cells from PBMCs. The receptors were sampled from a human donor with multiple sclerosis. CDR3s leave out the opening cysteine and the closing phenylalanine or tryptophan.

j_call: TRBJ1-1
v_call: TRBV19
cdr3_aa: ASSMLAGDEVF

j_call: TRBJ1-1
v_call: TRBV2
cdr3_aa: ATSAGQFTEAF

j_call: TRBJ2-7
v_call: TRBV5-4
cdr3_aa: ASSSAGEGVYEQY

j_call: TRBJ2-7
v_call: TRBV19
cdr3_aa: ASSHPDTTTDEQY

j_call: TRBJ2-3
v_call: TRBV27
cdr3_aa: ASSLLTSGSTDTQY

j_call: TRBJ1-1
v_call: TRBV11-1
cdr3_aa: ASSSWGGRPTEAF

j_call: TRBJ1-1
v_call: TRBV3-1
cdr3_aa: ASSQEGQGEAF

j_call: TRBJ2-5
v_call: TRBV27
cdr3_aa: ASSILAEETQY

j_call: TRBJ2-7
v_call: TRBV27
cdr3_aa: ASSFGTGSSYEQY

j_call: TRBJ2-2
v_call: TRBV4-1
cdr3_aa: ASSPTSGSTGELF

j_call: TRBJ2-7
v_call: TRBV5-1
cdr3_aa: ASSLAGRGLDEQY

j_call: TRBJ1-2
v_call: TRBV4-1
cdr3_aa: ASTRGGRDGYT